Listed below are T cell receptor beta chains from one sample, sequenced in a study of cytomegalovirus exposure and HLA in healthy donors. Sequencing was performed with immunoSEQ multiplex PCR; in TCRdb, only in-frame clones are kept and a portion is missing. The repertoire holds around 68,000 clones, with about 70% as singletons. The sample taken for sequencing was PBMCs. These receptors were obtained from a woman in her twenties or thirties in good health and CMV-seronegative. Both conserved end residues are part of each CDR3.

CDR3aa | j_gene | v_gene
CASVQGAYGYTF | TRBJ1-2 | TRBV7-8
CASSQEFPGSWDTGELFF | TRBJ2-2 | TRBV4-1
CASTLQGGTEAFF | TRBJ1-1 | TRBV25-1
CASSLSRTGELFF | TRBJ2-2 | TRBV27
CASSFKDTYNEQFF | TRBJ2-1 | TRBV7-9
CASSLRGQAPSGANVLTF | TRBJ2-6 | TRBV7-2
CASTRTGGSGELFF | TRBJ2-2 | TRBV6-5
CASSVVGTGDYEQYF | TRBJ2-7 | TRBV9
CASSLELGAGTQYF | TRBJ2-5 | TRBV5-1
CASSYLQPSNQPQHF | TRBJ1-5 | TRBV6-6
CASSLELGEGFEAFF | TRBJ1-1 | TRBV11-2
CASSVGGTFNSPLHF | TRBJ1-6 | TRBV9
CASSPGQVFSPLHF | TRBJ1-6 | TRBV5-1
CASSDSAPGGGANVLTF | TRBJ2-6 | TRBV6-4
CASSLSRLAVYNEQFF | TRBJ2-1 | TRBV5-6
CASSGGASYNEQFF | TRBJ2-1 | TRBV6-1
CASRPGQGSVNTEAFF | TRBJ1-1 | TRBV11-2
CASSLAGGLRSYEQYF | TRBJ2-7 | TRBV5-1
CASRRDSYSYEQYF | TRBJ2-7 | TRBV4-3
CASSEISGSGRDTQYF | TRBJ2-3 | TRBV5-1
CASSPVTGGELFF | TRBJ2-2 | TRBV5-1
CASRGTGGINQPQHF | TRBJ1-5 | TRBV19
CASSDRGNQPQHF | TRBJ1-5 | TRBV6-5
CASSLLQGAEGKLFF | TRBJ1-4 | TRBV28
CASTSGGPYRGAKNIQYF | TRBJ2-4 | TRBV7-2
CASSVETGGEGYTF | TRBJ1-2 | TRBV5-4
CASSYDRGYGYTF | TRBJ1-2 | TRBV28
CASSFTPGTLNTEAFF | TRBJ1-1 | TRBV5-1
CATRQKHYEQYF | TRBJ2-7 | TRBV6-5
CASSLPGLAGGPNTGELFF | TRBJ2-2 | TRBV6-4
CASSLRTGGGEQFF | TRBJ2-1 | TRBV27
CASSSPKGPHTEAFF | TRBJ1-1 | TRBV11-2
CASSSREGRSQFF | TRBJ2-1 | TRBV6-5
CASSSRGDQPQHF | TRBJ1-5 | TRBV27
CASSRGALSYNEQFF | TRBJ2-1 | TRBV25-1
CASIDRGREAFF | TRBJ1-1 | TRBV6-1
CASSYAGLAGGGGQETQYF | TRBJ2-5 | TRBV5-1
CASSDGQGGHTYEQYF | TRBJ2-7 | TRBV9
CTSSRLAGAHNQETQYF | TRBJ2-5 | TRBV1
CASSLRGGKTDTQYF | TRBJ2-3 | TRBV5-1
CASSPLTSGGNEQYF | TRBJ2-7 | TRBV9
CASSLGDRGQGTEAFF | TRBJ1-1 | TRBV5-1
CASSQQDRGRSAFF | TRBJ1-1 | TRBV14
CASSPRRQIYSPLHF | TRBJ1-6 | TRBV7-8
CASTRTASTDTQYF | TRBJ2-3 | TRBV6-5
CASSIGTGKDTQYF | TRBJ2-3 | TRBV5-1
CASDNNEQFF | TRBJ2-1 | TRBV2
CSVEGGGHYEQYF | TRBJ2-7 | TRBV29-1